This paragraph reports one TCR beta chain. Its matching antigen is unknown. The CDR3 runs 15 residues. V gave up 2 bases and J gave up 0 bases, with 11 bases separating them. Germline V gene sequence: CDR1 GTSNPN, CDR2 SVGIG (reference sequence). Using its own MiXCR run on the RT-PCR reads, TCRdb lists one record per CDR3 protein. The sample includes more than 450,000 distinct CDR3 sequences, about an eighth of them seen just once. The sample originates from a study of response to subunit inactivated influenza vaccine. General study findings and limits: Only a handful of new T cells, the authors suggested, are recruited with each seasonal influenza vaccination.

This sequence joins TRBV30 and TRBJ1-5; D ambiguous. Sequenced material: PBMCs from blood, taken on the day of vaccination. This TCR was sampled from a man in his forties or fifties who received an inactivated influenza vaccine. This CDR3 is CAWSLGGHSNQPQHF. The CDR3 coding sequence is TGTGCCTGGAGTTTGGGCGGGCATAGCAATCAGCCCCAGCATTTT.